In its sample, the clone carrying this T cell receptor (beta chain) was seen a few times. Its antigen remains unknown. The source of the sample is a study of T-cell reconstitution after alpha-beta-depleted transplantation in children. General study findings and limits: Alpha-beta T cells present about two months after transplant were reported to originate from several hundred expanded graft clones. Fresh T-cell production supplied most of the T-cell counts and diversity seen one year after transplant. Surviving thymic progenitors and recipient T cells were the source of high TCRbeta diversity at day 60 in some patients.

Unique molecular identifiers were incorporated into the prepared TCRbeta library. TCRdb itself ran the PCR reads through MiXCR, one entry per CDR3 protein. The data hold about a million distinct CDR3 sequences, with roughly 29% observed a single time. The CDR3 has 14 amino acids. With V trimmed by 2 bases and J by 5 bases, 5 bases remained unmatched. CDR1 and CDR2 from the germline V gene are LGHNA and YSLEER. The source material was PBMCs, mostly from graft donor cells, sampled 360 days after TCRalphabeta/CD19-depleted stem cell transplant. The chain couples TRBV4-3 to TRBJ1-2, with TRBD1 matching over 7 bases. The origin of this receptor is a boy less than two years old who had a stem cell transplant for SCID, so the T cells may come from the graft donor. The CDR3: CASSQLTGNYGYTF. CDR3 sequence (DNA): TGCGCCAGCAGCCAACTGACAGGGAATTATGGCTACACCTTC.